The 18 T cell receptor beta chains listed next were all sequenced from one sample in a study of human T cells and chemical hapten exposure. The sample's time point: patch test 1, 2 weeks after DPC sensitization. Treatment described: therapeutic diphenylcyclopropenone sensitization with weekly scalp DPC. TCRdb reprocessed the RACE reads with MiXCR, giving one entry per CDR3 protein. The data show approximately 82,000 distinct CDR3 sequences, with 10% to 15% seen just once and about 3.7% held by the top ten. Sequenced here: whole blood, sampled in connection with sensitization to the hapten diphenylcyclopropenone (DPC). Receptor source: a woman in her sixties with alopecia areata. Some clones in this sample may be carry-over from other donors' samples.

In this sample, this clonotype turned up many times. V gene TRBV2 combines with J gene TRBJ2-7, with D possibly matching TRBD1 (5 bases). The V gene's germline CDR1 is SNHLY and CDR2 FYNNEI. The CDR3 runs to 14 residues. Trimming took off 6 bases at V and 0 bases at J, with 12 bases between the two ends. The CDR3 DNA is TGTGCCAGCAGACAGGAAAGGAGCTCCTACGAGCAGTACTTC. It encodes CASRQERSSYEQYF. The complete variable domain, with remaining parts taken from reference TRBV2 and TRBJ2-7, reads EPEVTQTPSHQVTQMGQEVILRCVPISNHLYFYWYRQILGQKVEFLVSFYNNEISEKSEIFDDQFSVERPDGSNFTLKIRSTKLEDSAMYFCASRQERSSYEQYFGPGTRLTVT.

This clonotype was seen repeatedly, ten times or more. The chain joins TRBV29-1 to TRBJ2-5; unclear D gene. The CDR3 is 15 residues long. In germline, CDR1 is SQVTM, CDR2 ANQGSEA. Trimming took off 2 bases at V and 5 bases at J, with 18 bases between the two ends. CDR3 loop: CSVEKVDPVDETQYF. In nucleotides, the CDR3 is TGCAGCGTTGAAAAAGTGGACCCGGTGGATGAGACCCAGTACTTC.

V is TRBV3-1 and J is TRBJ1-1; D is possibly TRBD1 (6 bases). Germline CDR1 reads LGHDT; CDR2 reads YNNKEL (reference sequence). The CDR3 is made up of 13 amino acids. The V and J ends lost 4 bases and 4 bases respectively, with 10 bases between them. The CDR3 is CASSPGGPTEAFF. For the CDR3, the DNA is TGTGCCAGCAGCCCGGGGGGGCCCACTGAAGCTTTCTTT. The entire variable domain, with the rest obtained from reference TRBV3-1 and TRBJ1-1, is as follows: DTAVSQTPKYLVTQMGNDKSIKCEQNLGHDTMYWYKQDSKKFLKIMFSYNNKELIINETVPNRFSPKSPDKAHLNLHINSLELGDSAVYFCASSPGGPTEAFFGQGTRLTVV.

The rearrangement joins TRBV4-1 to TRBJ1-2; D is uncertain. The CDR3 totals 14 residues. Looked up from germline, CDR1 is MGHRA and CDR2 is YSYEKL. V was pared by 7 bases and J by 2 bases, with 14 bases between. The CDR3 here is CASNRNPSNYGYTF. CDR3 in DNA: TGCGCCAGCAACAGAAACCCGTCCAACTATGGCTACACCTTC.

The chain couples TRBV10-1 to TRBJ1-1; 9 bases align to TRBD1. Per the germline V gene, CDR1 is WNHNN and CDR2 is SYGVQD (reference sequence). The CDR3 sequence is 16 residues long. J lost 4 bases, V lost 7 bases, and 13 bases had no gene match. The CDR3 protein is CASTPGTGYSGTEAFF. CDR3 coding DNA: TGCGCCAGCACCCCCGGGACAGGGTATTCGGGCACTGAAGCTTTCTTT.

In this sample, this clonotype turned up a few times. The CDR3 sequence: CASRRTANTEAFF. DNA of the CDR3: TGCGCCAGCAGGCGGACAGCGAACACTGAAGCTTTCTTT. V and J are TRBV10-2 and TRBJ1-1, with a weak D call TRBD1 (6 bases). The germline CDR1 and CDR2 sequences are WSHSY and SAAADI. The CDR3 spans 13 residues. Trimming removed 6 bases at V and 1 base at J, with 9 bases between.

There are many counts of this clonotype. The chain has TRBV29-1 and TRBJ1-5; D perhaps matches TRBD1 (6 bases). Deletions cut 4 bases from V and 3 bases from J, with 13 bases between. The length of the CDR3 is 14 residues. The germline V gene encodes CDR1 SQVTM and CDR2 ANQGSEA. CDR3 region: CSVVSGGPNQPQHF. The CDR3 DNA reads as TGCAGCGTTGTTAGTGGGGGCCCCAATCAGCCCCAGCATTTT.

In its sample, this clonotype was seen many times. The V gene is TRBV6-6, the J gene TRBJ2-5; tentatively, D is TRBD2 (6 bases). From germline, CDR1 is MNHNY and CDR2 SVGAGI (reference sequence). V was pared by 3 bases and J by 1 base, with 15 bases between. The CDR3 contains 16 residues. As DNA, the CDR3 is TGTGCCAGCAGTTATGGTGTCGGGGGTATCCAAGAGACCCAGTACTTC. The encoded protein is CASSYGVGGIQETQYF.

This clonotype was seen a few times. This chain links TRBV10-3 with TRBJ2-1, with 13 bases matching TRBD2. The trim removed 5 bases at V and 0 bases at J, leaving 4 bases unmatched. From germline, CDR1 is ENHRY and CDR2 SYGVKD. This CDR3 contains 17 residues. The CDR3 loop is CAISPGLAGSSYNEQFF. CDR3 nucleotides: TGTGCCATCAGTCCGGGACTAGCGGGAAGCTCCTACAATGAGCAGTTCTTC.

In its sample, this clonotype was seen a few times. This rearrangement joins TRBV20-1 to TRBJ1-1; D ambiguous. Germline V gene lookup returns CDR1 DFQATT and CDR2 SNEGSKA (reference sequence). CDR3 length: 13 residues. V dropped 4 bases and J dropped 0 bases, with 9 bases sitting between them. CDR3 sequence reads: CSATEALNTEAFF. The CDR3 nucleotides read TGCAGTGCTACGGAGGCTCTGAACACTGAAGCTTTCTTT.

In this sample, this clonotype turned up many times. J is TRBJ2-3 and V is TRBV29-1, with 8 bases identical to TRBD1. This CDR3 has 15 amino acids. V gave up 8 bases and J gave up 1 base; unmatched junction bases: 11. Germline V lookup: CDR1 SQVTM, CDR2 ANQGSEA. CDR3 in amino acids: CSTRSPGQGTDTQYF. The CDR3, as DNA: TGCAGCACTCGATCGCCGGGACAGGGCACAGATACGCAGTATTTT.

This clonotype showed up many times. CDR3 in DNA: TGCAGCGTTTCCGGACAGGGCGGCGAGACCCAGTACTTC. Translation gives CSVSGQGGETQYF. The chain is built from TRBV29-1 and TRBJ2-5, with 8 bases that match TRBD1. Germline CDR1 SQVTM, CDR2 ANQGSEA. After removal of 5 bases from V and 5 bases from J, the junction contained 7 bases not matched to a gene. The CDR3 extends over 13 amino acids.

The chain combines TRBV6-2 or TRBV6-3 with TRBJ2-5; tentative D call: TRBD1 (6 bases). V gave up 2 bases and J gave up 3 bases, with 13 bases separating them. Germline V gene sequence: CDR1 MNHEY, CDR2 SVGEGT. The length of the CDR3 is 15 residues. The CDR3 here is CASSYDGTRKETQYF. CDR3 nucleotide sequence: TGTGCCAGCAGTTACGACGGGACAAGGAAAGAGACCCAGTACTTC.

This clonotype was counted many times. The rearrangement joins TRBV6-2 or TRBV6-3 to TRBJ2-1; 11 bases match TRBD2. Germline V gives CDR1 MNHEY, CDR2 SVGEGT. The CDR3 loop spans 18 amino acids. V lost 0 bases to trimming and J lost 2 bases; unmatched junction nucleotides: 6. This chain's CDR3 is CASSYSASGGTTYNEQFF. In nucleotides, the CDR3 is TGTGCCAGCAGTTACTCCGCTAGCGGGGGGACCACCTACAATGAGCAGTTCTTC.

This chain uses TRBV6-1 with TRBJ1-4, with D hard to call. This CDR3 is built from 13 residues. Trimming took off 3 bases at V and 7 bases at J, with 9 bases between the two ends. Germline lookup yields CDR1 MNHNS and CDR2 SASEGT. The CDR3 region has the DNA TGTGCCAGCAGTGAGGCGACGGTTGAAAAACTGTTTTTT. It specifies CASSEATVEKLFF.

This clonotype came up many times. The chain uses TRBV20-1 and TRBJ2-1, with 11 bases matching TRBD2. The CDR3 loop spans 12 amino acids. The junction had 9 bases not matched to a gene; V was cut back by 5 bases and J by 15 bases. Germline V gene data show CDR1 as DFQATT and CDR2 as SNEGSKA (reference sequence). The CDR3 loop reads CSARLLAGGRFF. As DNA, the CDR3 is TGCAGTGCTCGACTCTTAGCGGGGGGGCGGTTCTTC.

This clonotype was detected ten times or more. The V call is TRBV7-6, the J call TRBJ2-3; 7 bases fit TRBD2. The CDR3 has 17 residues. Germline-derived CDR1 and CDR2 are SGHVS and FNYEAQ. The junction had 10 bases not matched to a gene; V was cut back by 4 bases and J by 0 bases. The CDR3 spells CASSSSAVGGSTDTQYF. In nucleotides, the CDR3 is TGTGCCAGCAGCTCCTCAGCGGTGGGGGGGAGCACAGATACGCAGTATTTT.

This clonotype was observed once. A much bigger clone sits one base away, suggesting this may be a read error. The chain joins TRBV14 to TRBJ1-1, with D maybe TRBD1 (5 bases). With 8 bases removed from V and 4 bases from J, the gap between germline ends came to 17 bases. The length of the CDR3 is 14 residues. Germline V gene lookup returns CDR1 SGHDN and CDR2 FVKESK. Written as DNA, the CDR3 is TGTGCCAGCTGTCGACTCGGGGCCGGCACTGAAGCTTTCTTT. Its translation is CASCRLGAGTEAFF.